This T cell receptor (beta chain) was recorded in a study of shared T cell receptors in the human thymus. The CDR3 length is 19 residues. CDR1 is MDHEN, CDR2 SYDVKM, per germline. With V trimmed by 6 bases and J by 0 bases, 14 bases remained unmatched. TCRdb keeps only in-frame clones here, not all; method: immunoSEQ multiplex PCR. This sample has hundreds of thousands of clones, with around nine tenths found just once. A further study also used this sample, focusing on human thymus T cells. That source reports: Thymic and blood repertoires seemed to show skewed V and J gene use.

The specimen was thymocytes. This receptor was identified in a boy less than two years old with a congenital heart defect. This chain joins TRBV28 and TRBJ2-3; 11 bases match TRBD2. DNA of the CDR3: TGTGCCAGCAGCCCCTCCCCCACTAGCGGGAGCTCTAGCACAGATACGCAGTATTTT. As protein: CASSPSPTSGSSSTDTQYF.